The 19 T cell receptor beta chains presented below share a single source sample, sequenced in a study of cytomegalovirus exposure and HLA in healthy donors. Some clones are missing from TCRdb's copy, which holds only in-frame ones; the method was immunoSEQ multiplex PCR. Of some 120,000 clones in the sample, roughly 90% were seen once. The sequenced material came from PBMCs. These receptors all come from a woman between 18 and 30 years old in good health and CMV-seronegative.

The chain uses TRBV11-3 and TRBJ2-1; TRBD2 matches 8 bases. V trimming: 1 base; J trimming: 2 bases; junction bases outside the gene matches: 1. Per the germline V gene, CDR1 is SGHNT and CDR2 is YENEEA. The CDR3 is 15 amino acids. CDR3 residues: CASSLAGGTYNEQFF. The CDR3 DNA reads as TGTGCCAGCAGCTTAGCGGGGGGGACCTACAATGAGCAGTTCTTC.

About this clone: This same CDR3 is encoded by further DNA sequences in the sample. The V call is TRBV27, the J call TRBJ2-1; TRBD1 is a possible D gene (5 bases). Trimming removed 4 bases at V and 7 bases at J, with 5 bases between. Germline assignment: CDR1 MNHEY and CDR2 SMNVEV (reference sequence). CDR3 length: 11 residues. The CDR3 DNA follows: TGTGCCAGCAGTTCAGGGAATGAGCAGTTCTTC. It is translated as CASSSGNEQFF.

The chain combines TRBV4-1 with TRBJ2-1; weak D call: TRBD1 (6 bases). The V end was cut by 4 bases, the J end by 6 bases, with 19 bases between. There are 16 residues in the CDR3. Germline values: CDR1 MGHRA, CDR2 YSYEKL. In nucleotides, the CDR3 is TGCGCCAGCAGCCCCACTCTAACAGGGTTAATCAATGAGCAGTTCTTC. Translated, it gives CASSPTLTGLINEQFF.

The genes are TRBV14 and TRBJ1-6, with D perhaps TRBD1 (5 bases). The CDR3 runs to 14 residues. The V end lost 6 bases, the J end lost 3 bases, and 9 bases lay between the germline ends. Germline V gene sequence: CDR1 SGHDN, CDR2 FVKESK. This chain's CDR3 is CASSRDFYNSPLHF. The CDR3 DNA reads TGTGCCAGCAGTCGGGACTTCTATAATTCACCCCTCCACTTT.

CDR3 amino acids: CASSPKKQGGTGELFF. The CDR3 nucleotides are TGTGCCAGCTCACCGAAAAAACAGGGGGGCACCGGGGAGCTGTTTTTT. The chain links TRBV18 to TRBJ2-2; 8 bases are shared with TRBD1. Trimming cost V 3 bases and J 4 bases; bases outside gene matches: 7. The CDR3 loop spans 16 amino acids. The V gene's germline CDR1 is KGHSH and CDR2 LQKENI.

In regard to this clone: Other nucleotide sequences in the sample specify the same CDR3. The chain uses TRBV25-1 and TRBJ2-1; 11 nucleotides line up with TRBD2. Per the germline V gene, CDR1 is MGHDK and CDR2 is SYGVNS. V was pared by 1 base and J by 5 bases, with 7 bases of the junction left unmatched. This CDR3 spans 17 amino acids. CDR3 sequence reads: CASSEWASGGINNEQFF. CDR3 sequence (DNA): TGTGCCAGCAGTGAATGGGCTAGCGGGGGGATTAACAATGAGCAGTTCTTC.

The genes are TRBV9 and TRBJ1-4, with 8 positions matching TRBD1. In germline, CDR1 is SGDLS, CDR2 YYNGEE. CDR3 size: 15 residues. The V gene end was trimmed by 4 bases and the J gene end by 6 bases; junction bases not matched to a gene: 8. CDR3 in DNA: TGTGCCAGCAGCTTCCAGGGGGCTCGTGATGAAAAACTGTTTTTT. It codes for CASSFQGARDEKLFF.

V usage is TRBV5-1 and J usage is TRBJ2-7, with D possibly matching TRBD1 (5 bases). The CDR3 is made up of 14 amino acids. The V and J ends lost 0 bases and 0 bases respectively, with 7 bases between them. CDR1 is SGHRS, CDR2 YFSETQ, per germline. CDR3 nucleotides: TGCGCCAGCAGCTTGGTACAGGTCTCCTACGAGCAGTACTTC. Its protein is CASSLVQVSYEQYF.

The chain uses TRBV25-1 and TRBJ1-3, with D hard to call. This CDR3 has 17 amino acids. Germline loops: CDR1 MGHDK, CDR2 SYGVNS. V was cut by 4 bases and J by 0 bases, with 16 bases left in between. In DNA form, the CDR3 reads TGTGCCAGCAGTGGGGCAGGAACCCTTTACTCTGGAAACACCATATATTTT. Its protein product is CASSGAGTLYSGNTIYF. Full variable domain (missing parts from reference TRBV25-1 and TRBJ1-3): EADIYQTPRYLVIGTGKKITLECSQTMGHDKMYWYQQDPGMELHLIHYSYGVNSTEKGDLSSESTVSRIRTEHFPLTLESARPSHTSQYLCASSGAGTLYSGNTIYFGEGSWLTVV.

On this clone: The sample has other DNA sequences that encode this CDR3 too. This chain connects TRBV5-1 to TRBJ1-2, with 9 bases that match TRBD1. The germline V gene encodes CDR1 SGHRS and CDR2 YFSETQ. This CDR3 spans 12 amino acids. Trimming took 4 bases from V and 8 from J; bases not matched to a gene: 3. CDR3 in amino acids: CASSAGQGGYTF. The CDR3 region has the DNA TGCGCCAGCAGCGCCGGACAGGGGGGCTACACCTTC.

The gene calls are TRBV7-8 and TRBJ1-1, with D uncertain. Germline CDR1 is SGHVS and CDR2 is FQNEAQ. V lost 1 base to trimming and J lost 1 base, with 10 bases between them. This CDR3 region has 15 residues. CDR3 residues: CASSLGAGANTEAFF. The CDR3 DNA reads TGTGCCAGCAGCTTAGGGGCAGGTGCGAACACTGAAGCTTTCTTT.

This clone was detected only once. The chain employs TRBV7-9 and TRBJ2-1, with a tentative D call TRBD2 (6 bases). Germline CDR1 SEHNR, CDR2 FQNEAQ (reference sequence). CDR3 length equals 16 residues. With 5 bases removed from V and 1 base from J, the gap between germline ends came to 15 bases. CDR3 amino acids: CASSPPEGQSYNEQFF. The CDR3 nucleotides read TGTGCCAGCAGCCCCCCGGAGGGCCAGTCCTACAATGAGCAGTTCTTC.

This chain links TRBV10-3 with TRBJ1-5; TRBD1 might be the D (5 bases). Germline V gene sequence: CDR1 ENHRY, CDR2 SYGVKD. V lost 2 bases and J 1 base, leaving 6 bases between the germline ends. The CDR3 is made up of 14 amino acids. The CDR3, as DNA: TGTGCCATCAGTGAGGGGGCCAGCAATCAGCCCCAGCATTTT. Its protein is CAISEGASNQPQHF.

CDR3 DNA: TGTGCCAGCAGTTTATTGGGGCGACAGGGGCCTCCTAGCAATCAGCCCCAGCATTTT. Encoded protein: CASSLLGRQGPPSNQPQHF. The chain is built from TRBV27 and TRBJ1-5; the match to TRBD1 covers 8 bases. In germline, CDR1 is MNHEY, CDR2 SMNVEV (reference sequence). Trimming removed 1 base from V and 0 bases from J; junction bases left unmatched: 11. This CDR3 comprises 19 residues.

The V and J genes are TRBV19 and TRBJ2-1; the match to TRBD1 covers 7 bases. The CDR3 has 17 amino acids. Germline V gene data show CDR1 as LNHDA and CDR2 as SQIVND (reference sequence). J was trimmed by 1 base and V by 4 bases; bases with no gene match: 10. CDR3 sequence: CASSTLNRGLSYNEQFF. CDR3 DNA sequence: TGTGCCAGTAGTACCCTGAACAGGGGCCTTTCCTACAATGAGCAGTTCTTC.

The genes are TRBV7-2 and TRBJ1-1; 9 nucleotides match TRBD1. The CDR3 contains 15 residues. J lost 0 bases, V lost 5 bases, and 4 bases had no gene match. Germline V gives CDR1 SGHTA, CDR2 FQGNSA. The CDR3 loop reads CASSLGTGMNTEAFF. CDR3 sequence (DNA): TGTGCCAGCAGCCTTGGGACAGGGATGAACACTGAAGCTTTCTTT.

As DNA, the CDR3 is TGTGCCGCTACAGGGGGTGTAACCGGGGAGCTGTTTTTT. This gives the protein CAATGGVTGELFF. This chain uses TRBV6-4 with TRBJ2-2, with 8 bases matching TRBD1. In germline, CDR1 is MRHNA, CDR2 SNTAGT. The CDR3 sequence is 13 residues long. After removal of 11 bases from V and 5 bases from J, the junction contained 7 bases not matched to a gene.

Comments on this clone: Other DNA sequences in the same sample also yield this CDR3. This sequence joins TRBV28 and TRBJ2-7; D is perhaps TRBD2 (6 bases). This CDR3 has 15 residues. The germline V gene has CDR1 MDHEN and CDR2 SYDVKM. The V gene lost 1 base and the J gene lost 0 bases, with 10 bases spanning the gap. The CDR3 loop reads CASSLFRDSSYEQYF. CDR3 in DNA: TGTGCCAGCAGTTTATTCCGGGACTCCTCCTACGAGCAGTACTTC.

The rearrangement joins TRBV19 to TRBJ1-2; a possible D gene is TRBD1 (6 bases). Germline CDR1 is LNHDA and CDR2 is SQIVND (reference sequence). The V gene lost 4 bases and the J gene lost 5 bases, with 11 bases spanning the gap. The CDR3 runs to 13 residues. For the CDR3, the DNA is TGTGCCAGTAGTACGGGGGGCCAATATGGCTACACCTTC. Its translation is CASSTGGQYGYTF.